This T cell receptor (beta chain) was recovered during a study of CD8+ T cells in alopecia areata. Looking at the study overall: The drug, oral tofacitinib, was given to treated patients at 5 to 10 mg twice daily. Study conclusions and caveats: Scalp sequencing also captures normal skin's resident alphabeta T cells.

In this sample, this clone turned up a few times. What it recognizes is unknown. The V gene end was trimmed by 3 bases and the J gene end by 9 bases; junction bases not matched to a gene: 11. CDR1 SEHNR and CDR2 FQNEAQ come from the germline V gene (reference sequence). This CDR3 spans 15 amino acids. The authors extracted RNA and reverse transcribed it into cDNA as the sequencing template. Clones were read by immunoSEQ multiplex PCR, and TCRdb kept only the in-frame ones, dropping some. In the table there are about 130,000 clones, approximately 58% of which are singletons. This sample comprised CD4+ T cells sorted from blood, obtained at week 0. This TCR was sampled from a human donor with alopecia areata. J is TRBJ2-3 and V is TRBV7-9; TRBD2 agrees at 8 bases. For the CDR3, the DNA is TGTGCCAGCAGCTTGGAAGCGGGAGTGGCAGCCACGCAGTATTTT. Translating gives CASSLEAGVAATQYF.